This TCR beta chain was sequenced during a study of OX40 agonist ivuxolimab in advanced cancers. Study-level information: At doses from 0.01 to 10 mg/kg, patients were given intravenous ivuxolimab every 2 weeks. Study-level findings and limits: By week 6 at 0.1 to 3.0 mg/kg, blood CD4+ and CD8+ T cells had expanded clonally. Averaged across samples, CD8+ T cells carried more expanded clones than CD4+ did.

No patient had autoimmune disease or received systemic immunosuppression. This clone was detected only once. Its antigen is currently unknown. Using immunoSEQ multiplex PCR, the repertoire was profiled, and TCRdb retains in-frame clones only, with some absent. The table has tens of thousands of clones, approximately 91% seen once. Germline V gives CDR1 SGHNT, CDR2 YYREEE (reference sequence). This CDR3 has 13 residues. V lost 4 bases to trimming and J lost 5 bases; unmatched junction nucleotides: 2. The receptor's source is an adult with an advanced solid tumor such as melanoma, head and neck, liver or kidney cancer. Sequencing was performed on CD4+ or CD8+ T cells sorted from blood, taken in a trial of the OX40 agonist ivuxolimab. The chain links TRBV5-4 to TRBJ2-5, with TRBD2 matching 10 bases. The CDR3 DNA follows: TGTGCCAGCAGCACTAGCGGGATGGAGACCCAGTACTTC. As protein: CASSTSGMETQYF.